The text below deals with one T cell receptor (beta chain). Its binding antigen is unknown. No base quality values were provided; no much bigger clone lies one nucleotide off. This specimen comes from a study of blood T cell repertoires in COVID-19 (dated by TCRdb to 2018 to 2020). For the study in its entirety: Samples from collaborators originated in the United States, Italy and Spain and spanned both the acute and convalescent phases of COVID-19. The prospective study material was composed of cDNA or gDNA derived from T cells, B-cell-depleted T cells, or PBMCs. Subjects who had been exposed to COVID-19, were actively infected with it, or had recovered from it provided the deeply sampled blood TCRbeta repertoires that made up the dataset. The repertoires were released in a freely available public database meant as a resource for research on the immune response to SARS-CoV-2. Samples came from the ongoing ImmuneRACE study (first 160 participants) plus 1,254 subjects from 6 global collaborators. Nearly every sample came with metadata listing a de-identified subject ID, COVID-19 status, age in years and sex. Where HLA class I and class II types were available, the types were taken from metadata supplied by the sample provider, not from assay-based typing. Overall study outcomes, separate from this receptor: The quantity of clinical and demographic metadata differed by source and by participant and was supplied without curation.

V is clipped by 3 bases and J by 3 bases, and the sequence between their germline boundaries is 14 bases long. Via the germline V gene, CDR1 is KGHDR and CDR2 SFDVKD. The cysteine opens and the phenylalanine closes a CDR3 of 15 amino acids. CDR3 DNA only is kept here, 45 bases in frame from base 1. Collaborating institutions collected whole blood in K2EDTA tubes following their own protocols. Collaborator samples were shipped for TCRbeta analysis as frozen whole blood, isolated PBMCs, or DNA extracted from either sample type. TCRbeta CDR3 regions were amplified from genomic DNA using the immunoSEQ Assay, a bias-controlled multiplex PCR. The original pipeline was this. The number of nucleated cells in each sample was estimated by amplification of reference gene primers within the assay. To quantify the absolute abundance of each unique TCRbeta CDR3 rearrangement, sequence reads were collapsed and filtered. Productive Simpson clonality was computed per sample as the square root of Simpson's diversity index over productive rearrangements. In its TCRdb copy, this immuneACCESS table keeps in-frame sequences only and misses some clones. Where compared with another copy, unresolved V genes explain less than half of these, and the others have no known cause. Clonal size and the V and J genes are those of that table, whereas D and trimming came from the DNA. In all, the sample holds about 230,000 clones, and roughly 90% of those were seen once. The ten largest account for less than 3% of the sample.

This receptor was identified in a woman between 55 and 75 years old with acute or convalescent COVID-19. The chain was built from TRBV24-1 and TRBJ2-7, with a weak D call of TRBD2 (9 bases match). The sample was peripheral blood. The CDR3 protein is CATSDASGTGYEQYF. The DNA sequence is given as TGTGCCACCAGTGATGCTAGCGGGACAGGCTACGAGCAGTACTTC.